The rows below give T cell receptor beta chains drawn from one sample of a study of blood T cell repertoires in COVID-19. The protocol was immunoSEQ multiplex PCR, while the TCRdb copy is restricted to in-frame clones and leaves out a portion. The sample contains approximately 90,000 clones, roughly four fifths of which appear only once. Sequences were obtained from peripheral blood. These receptors were taken from an elderly woman with acute or convalescent COVID-19. CDR3s leave out the opening cysteine and the closing phenylalanine or tryptophan. Each record gives: J gene, clone size, V gene, CDR3 protein. Some rows mark clone size as missing; the rest say once, few, many or name a class of expanded clone.

j_call: TRBJ2-6; clone_size: .; v_call: TRBV28; cdr3_aa: ASSSRGLSQVAGANVLT
j_call: TRBJ2-7; clone_size: .; v_call: TRBV19; cdr3_aa: ASKVQGASSYEQY
j_call: TRBJ2-1; clone_size: .; v_call: TRBV7-9; cdr3_aa: ASSLLTSGGADPNEQF
j_call: TRBJ2-2; clone_size: .; v_call: TRBV6-5; cdr3_aa: ASSGGTANTGELF
j_call: TRBJ2-7; clone_size: once; v_call: TRBV25-1; cdr3_aa: ASTPPTSGSYEQY
j_call: TRBJ1-1; clone_size: .; v_call: TRBV7-2; cdr3_aa: ASSTGLMTEAF
j_call: TRBJ1-1; clone_size: .; v_call: TRBV20-1; cdr3_aa: YSRVAEAF
j_call: TRBJ2-5; clone_size: .; v_call: TRBV15; cdr3_aa: ATSRDDRGRETQY
j_call: TRBJ2-2; clone_size: .; v_call: TRBV7-3; cdr3_aa: ASSKDFGELF
j_call: TRBJ2-7; clone_size: .; v_call: TRBV10-1; cdr3_aa: ASSEAGRSYEQY
j_call: TRBJ1-5; clone_size: .; v_call: TRBV20-1; cdr3_aa: SASLGQAHQPQH
j_call: TRBJ2-4; clone_size: .; v_call: TRBV7-2; cdr3_aa: ASSISPGTGGEENIQY
j_call: TRBJ1-1; clone_size: few; v_call: TRBV5-1; cdr3_aa: ASSSDRGQTEAF
j_call: TRBJ2-7; clone_size: .; v_call: TRBV5-1; cdr3_aa: ASSLEGTVQAEQY
j_call: TRBJ2-3; clone_size: .; v_call: TRBV5-1; cdr3_aa: ASSLGVSGQISTDTQY
j_call: TRBJ2-1; clone_size: .; v_call: TRBV7-6; cdr3_aa: ASSRSPRGGTPGSYNEQF
j_call: TRBJ2-1; clone_size: .; v_call: TRBV11-3; cdr3_aa: ASSLPGQGVFGKDEQF
j_call: TRBJ1-1; clone_size: .; v_call: TRBV9; cdr3_aa: ASSVGHLMNTEAF
j_call: TRBJ1-2; clone_size: once; v_call: TRBV19; cdr3_aa: ASSIDRGRDGYT
j_call: TRBJ2-1; clone_size: .; v_call: TRBV5-1; cdr3_aa: ASSYETGGPNEQF
j_call: TRBJ2-4; clone_size: .; v_call: TRBV11-2; cdr3_aa: ASSIPGSKNIQY
j_call: TRBJ2-1; clone_size: .; v_call: TRBV5-4; cdr3_aa: ASSLGGLAGGYNEQF
j_call: TRBJ2-3; clone_size: .; v_call: TRBV5-4; cdr3_aa: ASSLEGGSTDTQY
j_call: TRBJ1-2; clone_size: .; v_call: TRBV11-1; cdr3_aa: ASSLSGKEGYT
j_call: TRBJ2-2; clone_size: .; v_call: TRBV28; cdr3_aa: ASSTTGNTGELF
j_call: TRBJ2-5; clone_size: .; v_call: TRBV4-2; cdr3_aa: ASSPVAGGEETQY
j_call: TRBJ1-6; clone_size: .; v_call: TRBV3-1/TRBV3-2; cdr3_aa: ASSQDRRIDLNGPLH
j_call: TRBJ2-1; clone_size: .; v_call: TRBV3-1/TRBV3-2; cdr3_aa: ASSQDLFAGLGYNEQF
j_call: TRBJ2-3; clone_size: .; v_call: TRBV6-4; cdr3_aa: ASSDSPGGTPDTQY
j_call: TRBJ2-5; clone_size: .; v_call: TRBV7-8; cdr3_aa: ASSPGTGQETAQY
j_call: TRBJ2-1; clone_size: .; v_call: TRBV2; cdr3_aa: ASSVRTAYNEQF
j_call: TRBJ2-7; clone_size: .; v_call: TRBV6-7; cdr3_aa: ASSPTGGSGSSNEQY
j_call: TRBJ2-1; clone_size: .; v_call: TRBV29-1; cdr3_aa: SVEGGAGSSYNEQF
j_call: TRBJ1-5; clone_size: .; v_call: TRBV3-1/TRBV3-2; cdr3_aa: ASSLGGTQH
j_call: TRBJ2-1; clone_size: .; v_call: TRBV7-9; cdr3_aa: ASSYGTGADEQF
j_call: TRBJ2-7; clone_size: once; v_call: TRBV5-1; cdr3_aa: ASSPGDYPREQY
j_call: TRBJ2-3; clone_size: few; v_call: TRBV19; cdr3_aa: ASSISRTGRTDTQY
j_call: TRBJ2-1; clone_size: once; v_call: TRBV5-1; cdr3_aa: ASSPDGTSGSGEQF